The 12 T cell receptor beta chains below all came from one sample that was sequenced in a study of shared clonotypes between healthy human individuals. Data came from immunoSEQ multiplex PCR; TCRdb stores just in-frame clones and leaves some out. Of about 1 million clones listed, roughly 70% are singletons. Sequencing was done on a sample of memory CD4+ T cells sorted from blood. Stated subset: CD45RA-negative fraction. All receptors come from a man aged 18 to 29 in good health.

The CDR3 region has the DNA TGTGCCAGCAGCCCTGGGCGAACTATGGGAGAGACCCAGTACTTC. Amino acid sequence: CASSPGRTMGETQYF. The rearrangement joins TRBV7-9 to TRBJ2-5; D not certain. CDR3 size: 15 residues. Trimming cost V 5 bases and J 4 bases, with 17 bases left between them. The germline V gene has CDR1 SEHNR and CDR2 FQNEAQ (reference sequence).

This clone was counted once. V usage is TRBV13 and J usage is TRBJ2-2; D may be TRBD1 (5 bases). V was cut by 6 bases and J by 6 bases, with 11 bases left in between. Germline V gene sequence: CDR1 PRHDT, CDR2 FYEKMQ (reference sequence). The CDR3 covers 13 residues. CDR3 DNA sequence: TGTGCCAGCAGAAAGCAGGGATCCGGGGAGCTGTTTTTT. It specifies CASRKQGSGELFF.

This clone was recorded at least ten times. This chain links TRBV2 with TRBJ2-1; 11 bases fit TRBD2. The trim removed 8 bases at V and 4 bases at J, leaving 7 bases unmatched. The germline V gene has CDR1 SNHLY and CDR2 FYNNEI. The CDR3 runs to 15 residues. The CDR3 reads CASGRLAGSYNEQFF. CDR3 bases: TGTGCCAGCGGGAGACTAGCGGGGTCATACAATGAGCAGTTCTTC.

The V and J genes are TRBV4-2 and TRBJ1-4, with D perhaps matching TRBD1 (5 bases). The germline V gene has CDR1 LGHNA and CDR2 YNFKEQ. The CDR3 length is 14 residues. The V and J ends lost 5 bases and 7 bases respectively, with 14 bases between them. The CDR3 DNA reads as TGTGCCAGCAGCGACTCCGGGACGCTTGAAAAACTGTTTTTT. Protein product: CASSDSGTLEKLFF.

The chain employs TRBV20-1 and TRBJ2-5, with D uncertain. The CDR3 has 11 residues. The germline gives CDR1 DFQATT, CDR2 SNEGSKA (reference sequence). Trimming cost V 1 base and J 5 bases, with 5 bases left between them. The CDR3 is CSARGLETQYF. In DNA form, the CDR3 reads TGCAGTGCTAGAGGTCTTGAGACCCAGTACTTC.

The CDR3 reads CASSPPWVAGETGELFF. For the CDR3, the DNA is TGTGCCAGCAGCCCTCCGTGGGTAGCGGGAGAAACCGGGGAGCTGTTTTTT. This chain joins TRBV11-3 and TRBJ2-2; TRBD2 agrees at 9 bases. Germline trimming cut 5 bases from V and 5 bases from J; bases unmatched to any gene: 12. The CDR3 spans 17 residues. Germline V gives CDR1 SGHNT, CDR2 YENEEA.

The rearrangement links TRBV6-6 to TRBJ2-7; 7 positions agree with TRBD2. This CDR3 is 13 amino acids long. The germline V gene has CDR1 MNHNY and CDR2 SVGAGI (reference sequence). The ends lost 6 bases at V and 7 bases at J; junction bases unmatched: 9. The CDR3 loop is CASSPGGLEEQYF. Written as DNA, the CDR3 is TGTGCCAGCAGCCCCGGGGGGTTGGAGGAGCAGTACTTC.

The chain couples TRBV11-2 to TRBJ1-6, with no clear D. V was trimmed by 5 bases and J by 3 bases, leaving 14 bases between them. This CDR3 is built from 16 residues. Looked up from germline, CDR1 is SGHAT and CDR2 is FQNNGV. The CDR3 spells CASSISGLSYNSPLHF. In DNA, the CDR3 is TGTGCCAGCAGCATATCGGGCTTAAGCTATAATTCACCCCTCCACTTT. The whole variable domain, filled in from reference TRBV11-2 and TRBJ1-6, reads EAGVAQSPRYKIIEKRQSVAFWCNPISGHATLYWYQQILGQGPKLLIQFQNNGVVDDSQLPKDRFSAERLKGVDSTLKIQPAKLEDSAVYLCASSISGLSYNSPLHFGNGTRLTVT.

This chain uses TRBV12-5 with TRBJ1-2; no reliable D call. Trimming removed 4 bases at V and 4 bases at J, with 13 bases between. Germline CDR1 reads LGHNT; CDR2 reads FRNRAP. The CDR3 covers 14 residues. CDR3 nucleotides: TGTGCTAGTGGTTACCGCCAGGCAGGCTATGGCTACACCTTC. Its translation is CASGYRQAGYGYTF.

The V and J genes are TRBV13 and TRBJ2-5; D gene uncertain. The V and J ends lost 0 bases and 5 bases respectively, with 10 bases between them. The CDR3 totals 14 residues. From germline, CDR1 is PRHDT and CDR2 FYEKMQ (reference sequence). The CDR3 DNA reads as TGTGCCAGCAGCTTAGGGCTGAAGGCGGAGACCCAGTACTTC. Its protein product is CASSLGLKAETQYF.

This clone was seen only once. The V and J genes are TRBV30 and TRBJ1-5, with D maybe TRBD1 (5 bases). The CDR3 contains 13 residues. Germline V gene lookup returns CDR1 GTSNPN and CDR2 SVGIG (reference sequence). Trimming left V 2 bases short and J 3 bases short, with 8 bases between. The CDR3 loop is CAWSRDHNQPQHF. Written as DNA, the CDR3 is TGTGCCTGGAGTCGGGACCACAATCAGCCCCAGCATTTT.

The CDR3 reads CASSYSTGRDIQYF. The DNA for the CDR3 is TGTGCCAGCAGTTACTCGACAGGGCGGGACATTCAGTACTTC. The J gene is TRBJ2-4, the V gene TRBV6-5, with 7 bases lining up with TRBD1. This CDR3 is built from 14 residues. CDR1 MNHEY and CDR2 SVGAGI come from the germline V gene. After removal of 0 bases from V and 8 bases from J, the junction contained 4 bases not matched to a gene.